The 30 T cell receptor beta chains listed next were all sequenced from one sample in a study of CD8 T cells in ankylosing spondylitis. Via MiXCR, TCRdb re-called the 5' RACE reads, giving one row per CDR3 protein. This sample has fewer than 250,000 distinct CDR3 sequences; approximately 16% occur once, and the top ten carry approximately 46%. General study results and limits: What seemed typical of ankylosing spondylitis blood was a TCR beta motif built from eight highly homologous variants.

Their target antigens are unknown. The specimen sequenced was blood, either unsorted or a sorted T cell fraction (not recorded which). The receptors derive from a male donor with ankylosing spondylitis.

This clonotype was counted only a few times. The chain uses TRBV11-2 and TRBJ2-7; TRBD1 might be the D (6 bases). This CDR3 is built from 13 residues. V was trimmed by 3 bases and J by 1 base, leaving 7 bases between them. Germline CDR1 and CDR2: SGHAT and FQNNGV. Here the CDR3 reads CASSFQGSYEQYF. The CDR3 DNA reads as TGTGCCAGCAGCTTCCAGGGGTCCTACGAGCAGTACTTC.

The gene calls are TRBV12-3 or TRBV12-4 and TRBJ1-1; maybe TRBD1 (5 bases). The CDR3 runs 14 residues. Trimming left V 4 bases short and J 1 base short, with 10 bases between. CDR3 region: CASSWPQENTEAFF. CDR3 bases: TGTGCCAGCAGTTGGCCACAGGAGAACACTGAAGCTTTCTTT.

This sequence joins TRBV27 and TRBJ2-7, with a weak D call TRBD1 (6 bases). This CDR3 region has 13 residues. V was shortened by 8 bases and J by 4 bases, with 15 bases between the two germline ends. Germline CDR1 and CDR2: MNHEY and SMNVEV (reference sequence). The CDR3 here is CASAYRVSYEQYF. CDR3 nucleotides: TGTGCCAGCGCTTACAGGGTATCATACGAGCAGTACTTC.

The chain combines TRBV4-3 with TRBJ2-7; D unclear. Germline assignment: CDR1 LGHNA and CDR2 YSLEER. CDR3 length: 15 amino acids. V lost 1 base and J lost 3, with 13 bases in between. CDR3 DNA sequence: TGCGCCAGCAGCCAAGTCGGTCCCTCGGACTACGAGCAGTACTTC. Translating gives CASSQVGPSDYEQYF.

This clonotype was seen a few times. The chain joins TRBV29-1 to TRBJ2-3; D is perhaps TRBD1 or TRBD2 (5 bases each). The ends were cut back, 1 base at V and 2 bases at J, with 10 bases in the middle. Germline V gives CDR1 SQVTM, CDR2 ANQGSEA. The CDR3 has 14 residues. The CDR3 sequence is CSVEGGDHTDTQYF. As DNA, the CDR3 is TGCAGCGTTGAAGGAGGGGATCACACAGATACGCAGTATTTT.

In nucleotides, the CDR3 is TGTGCCAGCAGTGAACAGGGGGGCGCTGAAGCTTTCTTT. Translated: CASSEQGGAEAFF. The chain recombines TRBV25-1 with TRBJ1-1; 7 bases fit TRBD1. CDR1 is MGHDK, CDR2 SYGVNS, per germline. The CDR3 consists of 13 residues. V was pared by 2 bases and J by 6 bases, with 3 bases of the junction left unmatched.

This clonotype has more than one count but fewer than ten. V usage is TRBV18 and J usage is TRBJ2-2, with D unclear. Trimming took 3 bases from V and 0 from J, leaving 8 bases between them. Germline values: CDR1 KGHSH, CDR2 LQKENI. The CDR3 is 15 amino acids. The CDR3 coding sequence is TGTGCCAGCTCACCGGGCGACCCGAACACCGGGGAGCTGTTTTTT. Protein product: CASSPGDPNTGELFF. Full variable domain (outside the CDR3, taken from reference TRBV18 and TRBJ2-2): NAGVMQNPRHLVRRRGQEARLRCSPMKGHSHVYWYRQLPEEGLKFMVYLQKENIIDESGMPKERFSAEFPKEGPSILRIQQVVRGDSAAYFCASSPGDPNTGELFFGEGSRLTVL.

This clonotype was counted many times. This rearrangement joins TRBV4-1 to TRBJ1-2, with 8 bases matching TRBD1. From germline, CDR1 is MGHRA and CDR2 YSYEKL. The CDR3 is 15 amino acids. The junction had 5 bases not matched to a gene; V was cut back by 1 base and J by 4 bases. The CDR3 nucleotides are TGCGCCAGCAGCCAAGCCCCAGGGGGCTCCTATGGCTACACCTTC. It encodes CASSQAPGGSYGYTF.

This CDR3 is CASSPSGSPEQFF. CDR3 coding DNA: TGTGCCAGCAGCCCTTCGGGAAGCCCTGAGCAGTTCTTC. The chain links TRBV7-6 to TRBJ2-1; possible D gene TRBD2, 5 bases. The V gene lost 5 bases and the J gene lost 9 bases, with 14 bases spanning the gap. Per germline, CDR1 SGHVS and CDR2 FNYEAQ. The CDR3 covers 13 residues.

The CDR3 sequence: CSAQQVANYGYTF. CDR3 coding DNA: TGCAGCGCTCAACAGGTAGCTAACTATGGCTACACCTTC. The rearrangement uses TRBV29-1 and TRBJ1-2; D might be TRBD1 (5 bases). The CDR3 is made up of 13 amino acids. CDR1 and CDR2 (germline): SQVTM, ANQGSEA. V lost 7 bases to trimming and J lost 0 bases, with 12 bases between them. The complete variable domain, with remaining parts taken from reference TRBV29-1 and TRBJ1-2, reads SAVISQKPSRDICQRGTSLTIQCQVDSQVTMMFWYRQQPGQSLTLIATANQGSEATYESGFVIDKFPISRPNLTFSTLTVSNMSPEDSSIYLCSAQQVANYGYTFGSGTRLTVV.

This clonotype has a handful of counts. V and J are TRBV28 and TRBJ2-7; 7 nucleotides line up with TRBD1. The CDR3 totals 15 residues. The ends lost 3 bases at V and 0 bases at J; junction bases unmatched: 5. Germline V gene data show CDR1 as MDHEN and CDR2 as SYDVKM. The CDR3 here is CASSFPDRDSYEQYF. The DNA for the CDR3 is TGTGCCAGCAGTTTTCCCGACAGGGACTCCTACGAGCAGTACTTC. Combining the CDR3 with reference TRBV28 and TRBJ2-7 gives the whole variable domain DVKVTQSSRYLVKRTGEKVFLECVQDMDHENMFWYRQDPGLGLRLIYFSYDVKMKEKGDIPEGYSVSREKKERFSLILESASTNQTSMYLCASSFPDRDSYEQYFGPGTRLTVT.

CDR3 DNA: TGTGCCAGCAGCTTGTGGGGGTCGGGGTACGAGCAGTACTTC. This sequence encodes CASSLWGSGYEQYF. The chain couples TRBV5-5 to TRBJ2-7; either TRBD1 or TRBD2 may fit D (5 bases each). Germline V CDR1 and CDR2: SGHKS, YYEKEE (reference sequence). The CDR3 runs to 14 residues. V lost 1 base to trimming and J lost 4 bases, with 12 bases between them.

J is TRBJ1-2 and V is TRBV12-3 or TRBV12-4; 9 bases are shared with TRBD1. The CDR3 contains 16 residues. V shed 3 bases and J 8 bases; nucleotides not matched to a gene: 13. CDR3 in amino acids: CASSFTGTGPLGGYTF. The CDR3 DNA sequence: TGTGCCAGCAGTTTTACTGGGACAGGGCCCCTTGGGGGCTACACCTTC.

This rearrangement joins TRBV5-1 to TRBJ2-3, with 9 bases that match TRBD2. With 2 bases clipped from V and 3 bases from J, the junction kept 4 bases outside the gene matches. This CDR3 has 15 residues. Germline CDR1 is SGHRS and CDR2 is YFSETQ. CDR3 in amino acids: CASSFSSGITDTQYF. CDR3 coding DNA: TGCGCCAGCAGCTTTTCTAGCGGGATAACAGATACGCAGTATTTT. The whole variable domain, remainder taken from reference TRBV5-1 and TRBJ2-3, is KAGVTQTPRYLIKTRGQQVTLSCSPISGHRSVSWYQQTPGQGLQFLFEYFSETQRNKGNFPGRFSGRQFSNSRSEMNVSTLELGDSALYLCASSFSSGITDTQYFGPGTRLTVL.

The chain uses TRBV29-1 and TRBJ2-7; D is undetermined. CDR1 and CDR2 from the germline V gene are SQVTM and ANQGSEA. The CDR3 contains 16 residues. Trimming took 1 base from V and 4 from J, leaving 20 bases between them. The CDR3 loop is CSVEGLAERNPYEQYF. The DNA of the CDR3 is TGCAGCGTTGAAGGGTTGGCAGAACGAAACCCTTACGAGCAGTACTTC.

The rearrangement links TRBV12-3 or TRBV12-4 to TRBJ2-3; D gene ambiguous. Between the trimmed V and J ends, which lost 0 bases and 2 bases, there was a span of 6 bases. The CDR3 has 14 residues. DNA for the CDR3: TGTGCCAGCAGTTTAGCGGCGACCACAGATACGCAGTATTTT. The encoded protein is CASSLAATTDTQYF.

This sequence joins TRBV4-3 and TRBJ1-2; maybe TRBD1 (5 bases). Trimming removed 0 bases from V and 8 bases from J, with 10 bases in between. This CDR3 spans 13 amino acids. Germline V gives CDR1 LGHNA, CDR2 YSLEER. The CDR3 is CASSQDRGMGYTF. The CDR3 DNA sequence: TGCGCCAGCAGCCAAGATAGGGGAATGGGCTACACCTTC.

This clonotype was seen a few times. V gene TRBV13 combines with J gene TRBJ2-7; TRBD2 aligns across 8 bases. Germline V CDR1 and CDR2: PRHDT, FYEKMQ (reference sequence). V lost 2 bases, J lost 5 bases, and 14 bases stayed unmatched. CDR3 length: 17 amino acids. CDR3 bases: TGTGCCAGCAGCTTAATAGGTAGCGGGACTCCCGGTCACGAGCAGTACTTC. Protein product: CASSLIGSGTPGHEQYF.

The table lists this clonotype with many counts. The gene calls are TRBV4-1 and TRBJ2-4; no definite D call. The CDR3 covers 13 residues. V was trimmed by 1 base and J by 5 bases, leaving 6 bases between them. In germline, CDR1 is MGHRA, CDR2 YSYEKL. The CDR3 region is CASSQGMENIQYF. The CDR3 DNA sequence: TGCGCCAGCAGCCAAGGAATGGAAAACATTCAGTACTTC.

The chain has TRBV2 and TRBJ2-5; 9 bases align to TRBD1. The J segment lost 5 bases and the V segment lost 7 bases, leaving 5 bases of the junction unmatched. From germline, CDR1 is SNHLY and CDR2 FYNNEI. The CDR3 is made up of 13 amino acids. In DNA, the CDR3 is TGTGCCAGCACTTGGACAGGGGAGGAGACCCAGTACTTC. The encoded protein is CASTWTGEETQYF.

This clonotype was detected only a few times. The J gene is TRBJ2-1, the V gene TRBV27; D unclear. The V and J ends lost 8 bases and 3 bases respectively, with 5 bases between them. Germline V gives CDR1 MNHEY, CDR2 SMNVEV (reference sequence). There are 11 residues in the CDR3. The CDR3 protein is CASFNYNEQFF. In DNA form, the CDR3 reads TGTGCCAGCTTTAACTACAATGAGCAGTTCTTC.

CDR3 nucleotide sequence: TGTGCCAGCAGTTCTCAAAACAGGGTTCGCACTGAAGCTTTCTTT. This codes for CASSSQNRVRTEAFF. J is TRBJ1-1 and V is TRBV6-5, with a weak D call TRBD1 (6 bases). V was trimmed by 4 bases and J by 4 bases, leaving 16 bases between them. CDR3 length equals 15 residues. Germline V CDR1 and CDR2: MNHEY, SVGAGI.

The chain has TRBV5-1 and TRBJ2-2; 10 nucleotides agree with TRBD1. Germline CDR1 and CDR2: SGHRS and YFSETQ. The CDR3 length is 18 residues. Trimming cost V 2 bases and J 6 bases; bases outside gene matches: 13. The CDR3 sequence is CASSLPRDRGSEAGELFF. Here the CDR3 DNA reads TGCGCCAGCAGCTTACCAAGGGACAGGGGTTCGGAGGCCGGGGAGCTGTTTTTT. The full variable domain, with the rest looked up from reference TRBV5-1 and TRBJ2-2, is KAGVTQTPRYLIKTRGQQVTLSCSPISGHRSVSWYQQTPGQGLQFLFEYFSETQRNKGNFPGRFSGRQFSNSRSEMNVSTLELGDSALYLCASSLPRDRGSEAGELFFGEGSRLTVL.

The chain employs TRBV30 and TRBJ1-2, with D maybe TRBD1 (6 bases). CDR1 is GTSNPN and CDR2 is SVGIG in the germline V gene (reference sequence). CDR3 length equals 13 residues. The V end was cut by 4 bases, the J end by 4 bases, with 13 bases between. CDR3 in DNA: TGTGCCTGGACCCCCCGGGACATCTATGGCTACACCTTC. It is translated as CAWTPRDIYGYTF. Drawing the rest from reference TRBV30 and TRBJ1-2, the complete variable domain is SQTIHQWPATLVQPVGSPLSLECTVEGTSNPNLYWYRQAAGRGLQLLFYSVGIGQISSEVPQNLSASRPQDRQFILSSKKLLLSDSGFYLCAWTPRDIYGYTFGSGTRLTVV.

This clonotype was observed many times. This chain uses TRBV12-3 or TRBV12-4 with TRBJ1-1; the D is unclear. Between the trimmed V and J ends, which lost 4 bases and 4 bases, there was a span of 10 bases. The CDR3 is 13 residues long. The CDR3 sequence: CASSSGPSTEAFF. CDR3 coding DNA: TGTGCCAGCAGTTCCGGGCCTAGCACTGAAGCTTTCTTT.

The J gene is TRBJ2-2, the V gene TRBV13; D unresolved. Germline CDR1 reads PRHDT; CDR2 reads FYEKMQ (reference sequence). With 5 bases removed from V and 14 bases from J, the gap between germline ends came to 18 bases. This CDR3 has 13 amino acids. CDR3 coding DNA: TGTGCCAGCAGCACCGCCGGCCGGGCGGAACTGTTTTTT. It yields the protein CASSTAGRAELFF.

V and J are TRBV13 and TRBJ1-1; no reliable D call. The CDR3 loop spans 13 amino acids. Germline V gives CDR1 PRHDT, CDR2 FYEKMQ (reference sequence). V was shortened by 5 bases and J by 4 bases, with 11 bases between the two germline ends. The CDR3 coding sequence is TGTGCCAGCAGCCCCCCGCCGACCACTGAAGCTTTCTTT. It yields the protein CASSPPPTTEAFF.

This clonotype was seen more than once but under ten times. The rearrangement links TRBV5-1 to TRBJ2-3, with D uncertain. This CDR3 is 15 amino acids long. CDR1 and CDR2 from the germline V gene are SGHRS and YFSETQ. Trimming took off 7 bases at V and 0 bases at J, with 15 bases between the two ends. Written as DNA, the CDR3 is TGCGCCAGCGAGGTAATCCCCGACAGCACAGATACGCAGTATTTT. Protein sequence: CASEVIPDSTDTQYF.

This clonotype was seen only a few times. The rearrangement joins TRBV12-3 or TRBV12-4 to TRBJ1-1; the D is unclear. V was cut by 6 bases and J by 5 bases, with 7 bases left in between. CDR3 length: 11 amino acids. The DNA of the CDR3 is TGTGCCAGCAGCCCCCGGACTGAAGCTTTCTTT. Translating gives CASSPRTEAFF.

There are a few counts of this clonotype. The chain uses TRBV4-2 and TRBJ2-1; 7 nucleotides match TRBD1. Germline lookup yields CDR1 LGHNA and CDR2 YNFKEQ. The CDR3 is made up of 16 amino acids. The trim removed 3 bases at V and 5 bases at J, leaving 10 bases unmatched. CDR3 loop: CASSHPWSGGNNEQFF. The CDR3 DNA is TGTGCCAGCAGCCACCCCTGGTCAGGGGGAAACAATGAGCAGTTCTTC.